Below, one T cell receptor beta chain is given with its context. The data were taken from a study of T cell changes during pregnancy in multiple sclerosis. Sequencing was performed with immunoSEQ multiplex PCR; in TCRdb, only in-frame clones are kept and a portion is missing. The sample includes about 50,000 clones, approximately 91% of them seen just once. The sequencing here drew on CD8+ T cells from peripheral blood mononuclear cells, taken after pregnancy. The sequence was collected from a female donor with multiple sclerosis, enrolled in a pregnancy study.

This CDR3 is CSALSNYGYTF. CDR3 nucleotides: TGCAGTGCTCTGAGTAACTATGGCTACACCTTC. This chain links TRBV20-1 with TRBJ1-2, with D uncertain. CDR1 and CDR2 (germline): DFQATT, SNEGSKA (reference sequence). This CDR3 comprises 11 residues. The V and J ends lost 5 bases and 1 base respectively, with 5 bases between them.